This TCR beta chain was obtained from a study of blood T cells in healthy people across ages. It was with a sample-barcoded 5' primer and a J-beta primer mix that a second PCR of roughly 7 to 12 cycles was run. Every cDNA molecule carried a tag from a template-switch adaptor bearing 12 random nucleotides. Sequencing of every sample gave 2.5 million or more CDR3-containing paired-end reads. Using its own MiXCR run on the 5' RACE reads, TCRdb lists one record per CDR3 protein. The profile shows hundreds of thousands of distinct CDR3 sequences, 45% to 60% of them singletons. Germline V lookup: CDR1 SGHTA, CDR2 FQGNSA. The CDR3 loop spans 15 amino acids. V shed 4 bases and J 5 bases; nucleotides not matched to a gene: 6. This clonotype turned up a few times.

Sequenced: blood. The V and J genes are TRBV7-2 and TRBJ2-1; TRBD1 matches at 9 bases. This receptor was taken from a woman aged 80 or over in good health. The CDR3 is CASSWTGTGHNEQFF. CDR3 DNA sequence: TGTGCCAGCAGCTGGACCGGGACAGGGCACAATGAGCAGTTCTTC.